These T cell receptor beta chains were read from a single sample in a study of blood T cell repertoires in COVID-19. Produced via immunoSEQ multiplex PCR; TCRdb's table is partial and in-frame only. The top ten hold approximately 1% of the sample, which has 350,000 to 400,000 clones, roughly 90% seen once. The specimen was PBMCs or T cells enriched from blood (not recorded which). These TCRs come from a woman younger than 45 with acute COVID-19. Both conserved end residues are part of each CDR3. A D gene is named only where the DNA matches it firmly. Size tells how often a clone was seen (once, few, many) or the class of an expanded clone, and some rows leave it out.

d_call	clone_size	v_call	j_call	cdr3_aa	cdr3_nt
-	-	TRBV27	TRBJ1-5	CASTSKWGLNQPQHF	TGTGCCAGCACCTCCAAGTGGGGGCTCAATCAGCCCCAGCATTTT
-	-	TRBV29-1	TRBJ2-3	CSGTLSTDTQYF	TGCAGCGGGACTCTTAGCACAGATACGCAGTATTTT
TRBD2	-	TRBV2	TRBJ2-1	CASSGRTSGGDEQFF	TGTGCCAGCAGTGGGAGGACTAGCGGGGGGGACGAGCAGTTCTTC
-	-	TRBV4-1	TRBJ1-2	CASSQDGVPGNYGYTF	TGCGCCAGCAGCCAAGACGGGGTCCCGGGTAACTATGGCTACACCTTC
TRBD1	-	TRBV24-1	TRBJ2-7	CATSDRGQEYSGQYF	TGTGCCACCAGTGATAGGGGACAGGAATACAGTGGGCAGTACTTC
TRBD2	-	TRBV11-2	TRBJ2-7	CASSLVAMRESYEQYF	TGTGCCAGCAGCTTAGTAGCAATGCGGGAGAGTTACGAGCAGTACTTC
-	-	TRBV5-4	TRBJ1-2	CASSLYLDGYTF	TGTGCCAGCAGCTTGTACCTAGATGGCTACACCTTC
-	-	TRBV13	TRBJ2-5	CASSVGSLETQYF	TGTGCCAGCAGTGTAGGGAGTCTGGAGACCCAGTACTTC
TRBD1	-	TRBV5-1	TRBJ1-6	CASSPDQGQGGSPLHF	TGCGCCAGCAGCCCCGATCAAGGACAGGGAGGTTCACCCCTCCACTTT
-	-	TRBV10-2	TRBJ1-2	CASKGSGYTF	TGCGCCAGCAAAGGGAGCGGCTACACCTTC
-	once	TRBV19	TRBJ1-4	CASSISTGVSEKLFF	TGTGCCAGTAGTATCTCGACAGGAGTGAGTGAAAAACTGTTTTTT
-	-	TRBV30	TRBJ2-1	CAWRAGTYNEQFF	TGTGCCTGGAGGGCCGGGACTTACAATGAGCAGTTCTTC
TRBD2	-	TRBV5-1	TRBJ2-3	CASSVSGGARSDTQYF	TGCGCCAGCAGTGTTAGCGGGGGGGCCAGGTCAGATACGCAGTATTTT
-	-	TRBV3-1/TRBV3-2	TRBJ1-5	CASSHQGSGQPQHF	TGTGCCAGCAGTCACCAGGGGTCGGGGCAGCCCCAGCATTTT
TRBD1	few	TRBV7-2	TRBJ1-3	CASSGQGAGNTIYF	TGTGCCAGCAGCGGACAGGGGGCTGGAAACACCATATATTTT
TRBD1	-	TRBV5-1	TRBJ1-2	CASSLDRGDYGYTF	TGCGCCAGCAGCTTAGACAGGGGGGACTATGGCTACACCTTC
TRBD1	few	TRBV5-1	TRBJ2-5	CASSSGTDETQYF	TGCGCCAGCAGCTCCGGGACAGATGAGACCCAGTACTTC
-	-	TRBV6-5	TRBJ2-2	CASSYSHSPGTGELFF	TGTGCCAGCAGTTACTCGCACAGTCCTGGCACCGGGGAGCTGTTTTTT
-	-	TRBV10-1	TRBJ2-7	CASSPRAGASYEQYF	TGCGCCAGCAGTCCTCGGGCAGGGGCCTCCTACGAGCAGTACTTC
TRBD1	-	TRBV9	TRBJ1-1	CASSADRGLRIGEAFF	TGTGCCAGCAGCGCGGACAGGGGGCTGAGAATCGGTGAAGCTTTCTTT
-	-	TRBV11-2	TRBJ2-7	CASSAPGLTYEQYF	TGTGCCAGCAGCGCGCCGGGACTCACCTACGAGCAGTACTTC
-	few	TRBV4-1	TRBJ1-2	CASSQDPQGNYGYTF	TGCGCCAGCAGCCAAGATCCTCAGGGGAACTATGGCTACACCTTC
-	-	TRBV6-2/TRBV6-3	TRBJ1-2	CASSQGNYGYTF	TGTGCCAGCAGCCAGGGGAACTATGGCTACACCTTC
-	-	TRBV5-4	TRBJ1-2	CASSPPGRREGYTF	TGTGCCAGCAGCCCCCCCGGGAGAAGGGAAGGCTACACCTTC